Below, 24 T cell receptor beta chains from the same sample are listed, as sequenced in a study of early T cells in non-severe SARS-CoV-2 infection. MiXCR, applied by TCRdb to the 5' RACE reads, yields one record per CDR3 protein. This table holds under 75,000 distinct CDR3 sequences, 13% found once. The specimen was whole blood. The receptors here all came from an adult who was a healthcare worker with PCR-confirmed SARS-CoV-2 infection or an uninfected control (not recorded which).

The rearrangement links TRBV7-2 to TRBJ2-5; 8 nucleotides align to TRBD1. This CDR3 is 15 amino acids long. Germline V gene sequence: CDR1 SGHTA, CDR2 FQGNSA. Trimming removed 0 bases from V and 5 bases from J; junction bases left unmatched: 5. The CDR3 loop is CASSLASDRAETQYF. DNA of the CDR3: TGTGCCAGCAGCTTAGCTTCGGACAGGGCGGAGACCCAGTACTTC.

This clonotype came up many times. The rearrangement uses TRBV28 and TRBJ2-7; D gene uncertain. Trimming took 3 bases from V and 2 from J, leaving 17 bases between them. The CDR3 length is 16 residues. Germline V gene data show CDR1 as MDHEN and CDR2 as SYDVKM. In DNA form, the CDR3 reads TGTGCCAGCAGTTTCTCCCGTGCGGTCCGTCCCTACGAGCAGTACTTC. It codes for CASSFSRAVRPYEQYF.

The sample holds many counts of this clonotype. The V call is TRBV20-1, the J call TRBJ1-4; TRBD1 matches 7 bases. V dropped 3 bases and J dropped 10; count of bases not matched to a gene: 14. The CDR3 is made up of 15 amino acids. Germline V CDR1 and CDR2: DFQATT, SNEGSKA (reference sequence). CDR3 nucleotide sequence: TGCAGTGCTAGGGGACTTACAGGGGCCCGGGGAAAACTGTTTTTT. This sequence encodes CSARGLTGARGKLFF.

The gene calls are TRBV12-3 or TRBV12-4 and TRBJ1-1; 9 bases are a match to TRBD1. The length of the CDR3 is 14 residues. The V gene end was trimmed by 6 bases and the J gene end by 5 bases; junction bases not matched to a gene: 7. The CDR3 region is CASSLTGGKTEAFF. DNA of the CDR3: TGTGCCAGCAGCCTTACAGGGGGCAAAACTGAAGCTTTCTTT.

This clonotype occurred many times. The CDR3: CSAAGTGIDEAFF. CDR3 sequence (DNA): TGCAGCGCCGCTGGGACAGGGATTGATGAAGCTTTCTTT. The chain has TRBV29-1 and TRBJ1-1; TRBD1 matches at 9 bases. The germline gives CDR1 SQVTM, CDR2 ANQGSEA. CDR3 length: 13 amino acids. The V gene end was trimmed by 7 bases and the J gene end by 7 bases; junction bases not matched to a gene: 10.

The chain is built from TRBV5-1 and TRBJ2-7, with 7 bases lining up with TRBD1. CDR1 is SGHRS, CDR2 YFSETQ, per germline. With V trimmed by 5 bases and J by 0 bases, 5 bases remained unmatched. CDR3 length equals 14 residues. CDR3 DNA: TGCGCCAGCAGGCCCGGGACAGCCTCCTACGAGCAGTACTTC. This encodes CASRPGTASYEQYF.

This clonotype was seen a handful of times. This rearrangement joins TRBV6-1 to TRBJ2-2, with 8 bases matching TRBD1. The length of the CDR3 is 15 residues. Germline lookup yields CDR1 MNHNS and CDR2 SASEGT. V shed 0 bases and J 6 bases; nucleotides not matched to a gene: 3. The CDR3 here is CASSEATGVAGELFF. In nucleotides, the CDR3 is TGTGCCAGCAGTGAAGCGACAGGGGTGGCCGGGGAGCTGTTTTTT.

The chain couples TRBV28 to TRBJ1-2; 8 nucleotides match TRBD1. This CDR3 region has 12 residues. The V gene's germline CDR1 is MDHEN and CDR2 SYDVKM. V gave up 6 bases and J gave up 8 bases; unmatched junction bases: 5. This CDR3 reads CASSRDRRGYTF. In nucleotides, the CDR3 is TGTGCCAGCAGCAGGGACAGGCGCGGCTACACCTTC.

This clonotype was found a few times. The chain uses TRBV9 and TRBJ1-3; 7 positions match TRBD1. V shed 4 bases, J shed 2 bases, and the junction held 3 bases outside the gene matches. CDR3 length: 14 residues. Germline CDR1 is SGDLS and CDR2 is YYNGEE. The CDR3 here is CASSQTGPGNTIYF. The CDR3 bases are TGTGCCAGCAGCCAGACAGGGCCTGGAAACACCATATATTTT.

This clonotype was detected ten times or more. The rearrangement joins TRBV7-3 to TRBJ2-1; the D gene could be TRBD1 or TRBD2 (5 bases each). With 1 base removed from V and 2 bases from J, the gap between germline ends came to 9 bases. This CDR3 has 15 residues. Per the germline V gene, CDR1 is SGHTA and CDR2 is FQGTGA. CDR3 protein: CASSLSGGPYNEQFF. The CDR3 DNA reads as TGTGCCAGCAGCTTAAGTGGGGGACCCTACAATGAGCAGTTCTTC.

The rearrangement links TRBV5-1 to TRBJ1-1; possibly TRBD1 for D (5 bases). CDR1 and CDR2 (germline): SGHRS, YFSETQ. The V and J ends lost 4 bases and 1 base respectively, with 11 bases between them. This CDR3 region has 14 residues. CDR3: CASSVQGTNTEAFF. The CDR3 region has the DNA TGCGCCAGCAGCGTCCAGGGCACGAACACTGAAGCTTTCTTT.

This clonotype was seen many times. The chain has TRBV5-1 and TRBJ2-1; a weak D match, TRBD1 (6 bases). There are 17 residues in the CDR3. Germline loops: CDR1 SGHRS, CDR2 YFSETQ. Trimming removed 4 bases at V and 7 bases at J, with 24 bases between. The chain's CDR3 is CASSAFHRDTRWNEQFF. The CDR3 DNA sequence: TGCGCCAGCAGCGCTTTTCACCGGGACACCCGATGGAATGAGCAGTTCTTC.

This clonotype showed up many times. This chain uses TRBV5-6 with TRBJ1-4; D gene uncertain. Trimming removed 4 bases from V and 4 bases from J, with 20 bases in between. The CDR3 is 17 residues long. The germline gives CDR1 SGHDT, CDR2 YYEEEE. Here the CDR3 DNA reads TGTGCCAGCAGCAACGGACGCACCCAGCCCCTTAATGAAAAACTGTTTTTT. This codes for CASSNGRTQPLNEKLFF. Drawing the rest from reference TRBV5-6 and TRBJ1-4, the complete variable domain is DAGVTQSPTHLIKTRGQQVTLRCSPKSGHDTVSWYQQALGQGPQFIFQYYEEEERQRGNFPDRFSGHQFPNYSSELNVNALLLGDSALYLCASSNGRTQPLNEKLFFGSGTQLSVL.

In its sample, this clonotype was seen a few times. The V and J genes are TRBV6-5 and TRBJ1-3; possibly TRBD1 for D (5 bases). CDR3 length: 15 amino acids. In germline, CDR1 is MNHEY, CDR2 SVGAGI. V shed 2 bases and J shed 4 bases, with 12 bases lying between them. Written as DNA, the CDR3 is TGTGCCAGCAGTTACGGGGCCACTTACGGAAACACCATATATTTT. Translating it yields CASSYGATYGNTIYF.

Many counts were recorded for this clonotype. This chain uses TRBV9 with TRBJ2-2, with 10 bases that match TRBD2. Germline V gene data show CDR1 as SGDLS and CDR2 as YYNGEE. V lost 3 bases, J lost 1 base, and 6 bases stayed unmatched. The CDR3 has 17 residues. This CDR3 reads CASSAPGLALNTGELFF. For the CDR3, the DNA is TGTGCCAGCAGCGCTCCGGGACTAGCGCTGAACACCGGGGAGCTGTTTTTT.

The table lists this clonotype with many counts. This rearrangement joins TRBV5-6 to TRBJ2-1; a possible D gene is TRBD2 (5 bases). Germline V gives CDR1 SGHDT, CDR2 YYEEEE. CDR3 size: 12 residues. The germline V and J ends were trimmed by 4 bases and 4 bases, with 6 bases remaining between them. CDR3 coding DNA: TGTGCCAGCAGCCGGGGTTACAATGAGCAGTTCTTC. It codes for CASSRGYNEQFF.

This clonotype has a count of ten or more. V gene TRBV28 combines with J gene TRBJ2-4; 10 bases are shared with TRBD1. The V gene end was trimmed by 4 bases and the J gene end by 4 bases; junction bases not matched to a gene: 7. Germline values: CDR1 MDHEN, CDR2 SYDVKM. This CDR3 has 16 amino acids. The CDR3 here is CASSSRDRGRKNIQYF. CDR3 nucleotides: TGTGCCAGCAGTTCCCGGGACAGGGGTAGAAAAAACATTCAGTACTTC.

The V and J genes are TRBV7-2 and TRBJ2-5, with D perhaps matching TRBD2 (6 bases). V gave up 3 bases and J gave up 3 bases, with 11 bases separating them. Germline CDR1 reads SGHTA; CDR2 reads FQGNSA. The CDR3 totals 14 residues. CDR3 sequence reads: CASSFRAGKETQYF. The CDR3 bases are TGTGCCAGCAGCTTCCGGGCGGGAAAAGAGACCCAGTACTTC.

This clonotype has a count of ten or more. The chain joins TRBV7-8 to TRBJ2-3; 15 bases align to TRBD2. V lost 1 base to trimming and J lost 3 bases; unmatched junction nucleotides: 11. CDR3 size: 20 residues. Per germline, CDR1 SGHVS and CDR2 FQNEAQ. The CDR3 nucleotides are TGTGCCAGCAGCTTAGTTCGGACTAGCGGGAGGGGGAGGAGTACAGATACGCAGTATTTT. This translates into CASSLVRTSGRGRSTDTQYF. Complete variable domain (other parts from reference TRBV7-8 and TRBJ2-3): GAGVSQSPRYKVAKRGQDVALRCDPISGHVSLFWYQQALGQGPEFLTYFQNEAQLDKSGLPSDRFFAERPEGSVSTLKIQRTQQEDSAVYLCASSLVRTSGRGRSTDTQYFGPGTRLTVL.

The V call is TRBV29-1, the J call TRBJ1-2; D call uncertain. Germline-derived CDR1 and CDR2 are SQVTM and ANQGSEA. The CDR3 runs 9 residues. V was cut by 6 bases and J by 3 bases, with 2 bases left in between. The CDR3 nucleotides are TGCAGCGTAGACTATGGCTACACCTTC. Its translation: CSVDYGYTF.

The chain links TRBV11-2 to TRBJ1-6; D is perhaps TRBD1 (5 bases). The CDR3 has 15 residues. V shed 2 bases and J shed 8 bases, with 13 bases lying between them. The V gene's germline CDR1 is SGHAT and CDR2 FQNNGV. The CDR3 coding sequence is TGTGCCAGCAGCTTACCTCCGGGACGGTATTCACCCCTCCACTTT. Translating gives CASSLPPGRYSPLHF.

This clonotype has ten or more counts. V is TRBV7-2 and J is TRBJ2-2; 7 bases are shared with TRBD1. V shed 3 bases and J 0 bases; nucleotides not matched to a gene: 1. CDR3 size: 15 residues. The germline V gene encodes CDR1 SGHTA and CDR2 FQGNSA. In nucleotides, the CDR3 is TGTGCCAGCAGCTTCACAGGGGCGAACACCGGGGAGCTGTTTTTT. This codes for CASSFTGANTGELFF.

Ten or more counts support this clonotype. The chain recombines TRBV12-5 with TRBJ1-3; D is uncertain. This CDR3 contains 14 residues. CDR1 and CDR2 (germline): LGHNT, FRNRAP. Trimming stripped 6 bases from V and 1 base from J, with 10 bases between. This CDR3 is CASGPGTSGNTIYF. CDR3 sequence (DNA): TGTGCTAGTGGCCCCGGTACATCTGGAAACACCATATATTTT.

This clonotype was seen repeatedly, ten times or more. The rearrangement joins TRBV5-1 to TRBJ2-1; D is undetermined. This CDR3 is 15 amino acids long. V lost 0 bases and J 0 bases, leaving 7 bases between the germline ends. Germline V gene lookup returns CDR1 SGHRS and CDR2 YFSETQ. CDR3 region: CASSLAAVSYNEQFF. The CDR3, as DNA: TGCGCCAGCAGCTTGGCGGCAGTCTCCTACAATGAGCAGTTCTTC. The whole variable domain, filled in from reference TRBV5-1 and TRBJ2-1, reads KAGVTQTPRYLIKTRGQQVTLSCSPISGHRSVSWYQQTPGQGLQFLFEYFSETQRNKGNFPGRFSGRQFSNSRSEMNVSTLELGDSALYLCASSLAAVSYNEQFFGPGTRLTVL.